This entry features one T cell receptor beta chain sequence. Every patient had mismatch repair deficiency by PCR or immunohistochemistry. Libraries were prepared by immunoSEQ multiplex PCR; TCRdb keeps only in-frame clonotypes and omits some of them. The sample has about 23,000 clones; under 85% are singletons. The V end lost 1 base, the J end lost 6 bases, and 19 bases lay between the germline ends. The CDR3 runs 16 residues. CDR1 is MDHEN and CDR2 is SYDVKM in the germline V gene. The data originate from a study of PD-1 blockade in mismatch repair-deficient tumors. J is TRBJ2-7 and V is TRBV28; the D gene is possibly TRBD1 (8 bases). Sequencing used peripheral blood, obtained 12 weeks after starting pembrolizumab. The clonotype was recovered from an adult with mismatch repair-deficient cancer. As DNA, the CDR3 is TGTGCCAGCAGTTTATCAATCTGGACAGGGAGGGGCGAGCAGTACTTC. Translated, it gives CASSLSIWTGRGEQYF.